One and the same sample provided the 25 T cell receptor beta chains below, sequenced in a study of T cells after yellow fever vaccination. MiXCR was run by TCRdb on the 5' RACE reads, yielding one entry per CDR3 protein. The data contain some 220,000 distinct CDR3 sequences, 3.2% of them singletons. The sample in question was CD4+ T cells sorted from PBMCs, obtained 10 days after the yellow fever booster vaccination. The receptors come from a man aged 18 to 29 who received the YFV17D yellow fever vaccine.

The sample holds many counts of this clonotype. Here the CDR3 DNA reads TGTGCCACCGGGCGGGATGAAAAACTGTTTTTT. This sequence encodes CATGRDEKLFF. This sequence joins TRBV12-3 or TRBV12-4 and TRBJ1-4; D is undetermined. V was trimmed by 10 bases and J by 6 bases, leaving 9 bases between them. The CDR3 extends over 11 amino acids.

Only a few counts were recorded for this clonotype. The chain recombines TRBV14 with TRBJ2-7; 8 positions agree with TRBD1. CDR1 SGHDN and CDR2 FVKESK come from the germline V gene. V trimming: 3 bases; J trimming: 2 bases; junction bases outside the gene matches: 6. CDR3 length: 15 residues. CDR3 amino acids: CASSQLDRATYEQYF. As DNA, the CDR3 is TGTGCCAGCAGCCAGCTGGACAGGGCTACCTACGAGCAGTACTTC.

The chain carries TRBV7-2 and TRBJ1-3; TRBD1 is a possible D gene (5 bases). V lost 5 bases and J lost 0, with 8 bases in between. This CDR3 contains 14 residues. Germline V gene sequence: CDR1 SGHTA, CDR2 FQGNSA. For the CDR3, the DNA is TGTGCCAGCAGCCGGACATTCTCTGGAAACACCATATATTTT. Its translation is CASSRTFSGNTIYF.

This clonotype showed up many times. This CDR3 reads CSVKTGRDSPLHF. The CDR3 DNA reads as TGCAGCGTCAAGACAGGGAGAGATTCACCCCTCCACTTT. This chain uses TRBV29-1 with TRBJ1-6, with 7 bases aligning to TRBD1. From germline, CDR1 is SQVTM and CDR2 ANQGSEA. CDR3 length equals 13 residues. V trimming: 6 bases; J trimming: 8 bases; junction bases outside the gene matches: 7.

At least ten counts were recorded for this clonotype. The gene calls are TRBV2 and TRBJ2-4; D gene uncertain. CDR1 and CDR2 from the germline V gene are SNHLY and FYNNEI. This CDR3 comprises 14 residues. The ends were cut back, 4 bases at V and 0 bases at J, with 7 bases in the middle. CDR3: CASSVATAKNIQYF. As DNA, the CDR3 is TGTGCCAGCAGTGTGGCTACAGCCAAAAACATTCAGTACTTC. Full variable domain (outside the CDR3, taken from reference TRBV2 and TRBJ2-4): EPEVTQTPSHQVTQMGQEVILRCVPISNHLYFYWYRQILGQKVEFLVSFYNNEISEKSEIFDDQFSVERPDGSNFTLKIRSTKLEDSAMYFCASSVATAKNIQYFGAGTRLSVL.

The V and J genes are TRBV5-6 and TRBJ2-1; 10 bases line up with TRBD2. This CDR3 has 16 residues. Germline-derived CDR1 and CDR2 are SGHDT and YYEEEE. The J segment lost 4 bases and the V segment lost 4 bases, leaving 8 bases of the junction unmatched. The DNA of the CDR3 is TGTGCCAGCAGCCAGGCCGGGACTAGCGTATACAATGAGCAGTTCTTC. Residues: CASSQAGTSVYNEQFF.

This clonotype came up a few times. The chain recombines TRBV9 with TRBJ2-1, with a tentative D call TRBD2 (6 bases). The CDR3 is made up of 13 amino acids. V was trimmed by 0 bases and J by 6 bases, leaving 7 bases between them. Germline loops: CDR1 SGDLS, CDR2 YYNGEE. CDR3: CASSVATSNEQFF. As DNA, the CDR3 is TGTGCCAGCAGCGTAGCGACTAGCAATGAGCAGTTCTTC.

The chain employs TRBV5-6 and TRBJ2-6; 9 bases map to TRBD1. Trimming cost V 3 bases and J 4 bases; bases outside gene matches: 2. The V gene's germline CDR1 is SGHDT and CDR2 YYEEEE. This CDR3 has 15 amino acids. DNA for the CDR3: TGTGCCAGCAGCTGGACAGGGGTCGGGGCCAACGTCCTGACTTTC. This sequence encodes CASSWTGVGANVLTF. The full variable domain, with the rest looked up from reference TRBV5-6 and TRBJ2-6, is DAGVTQSPTHLIKTRGQQVTLRCSPKSGHDTVSWYQQALGQGPQFIFQYYEEEERQRGNFPDRFSGHQFPNYSSELNVNALLLGDSALYLCASSWTGVGANVLTFGAGSRLTVL.

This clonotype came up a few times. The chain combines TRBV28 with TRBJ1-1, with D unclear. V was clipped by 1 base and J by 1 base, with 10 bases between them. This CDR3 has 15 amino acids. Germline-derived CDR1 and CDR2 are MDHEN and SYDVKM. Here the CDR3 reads CASSLSPGQNTEAFF. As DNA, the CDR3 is TGTGCCAGCAGTTTATCCCCGGGCCAGAACACTGAAGCTTTCTTT.

CDR3: CSASTGTANYGYTF. The CDR3 DNA sequence: TGCAGTGCTTCAACCGGGACTGCTAACTATGGCTACACCTTC. The V call is TRBV20-1, the J call TRBJ1-2; TRBD1 might be the D (5 bases). V lost 5 bases to trimming and J lost 0 bases, with 13 bases between them. The CDR3 extends over 14 amino acids. Germline-derived CDR1 and CDR2 are DFQATT and SNEGSKA (reference sequence).

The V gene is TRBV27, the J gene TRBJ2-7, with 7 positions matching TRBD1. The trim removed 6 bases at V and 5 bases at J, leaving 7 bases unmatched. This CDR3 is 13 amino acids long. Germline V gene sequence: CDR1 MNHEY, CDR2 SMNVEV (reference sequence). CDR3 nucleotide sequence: TGTGCCAGCAGCCGACAAGACAGGGACGAGCAGTACTTC. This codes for CASSRQDRDEQYF.

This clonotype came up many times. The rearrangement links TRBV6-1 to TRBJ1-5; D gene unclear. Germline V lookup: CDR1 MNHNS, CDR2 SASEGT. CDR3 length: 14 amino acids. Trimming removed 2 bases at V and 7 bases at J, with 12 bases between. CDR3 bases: TGTGCCAGCAGTGAAAAACCGATCTCACAGCCCCAGCATTTT. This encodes CASSEKPISQPQHF.

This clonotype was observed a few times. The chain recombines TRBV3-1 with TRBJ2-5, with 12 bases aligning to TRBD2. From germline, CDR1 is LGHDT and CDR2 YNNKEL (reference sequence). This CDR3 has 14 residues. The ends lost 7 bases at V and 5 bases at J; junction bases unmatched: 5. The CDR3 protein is CASTFGTSGETQYF. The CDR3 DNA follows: TGTGCCAGCACCTTTGGGACTAGCGGGGAGACCCAGTACTTC.

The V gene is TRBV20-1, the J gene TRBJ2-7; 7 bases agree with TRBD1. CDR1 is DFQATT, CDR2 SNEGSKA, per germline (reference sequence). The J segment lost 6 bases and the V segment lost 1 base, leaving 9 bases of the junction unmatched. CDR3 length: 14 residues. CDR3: CSARVPGGGGEQYF. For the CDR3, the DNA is TGCAGTGCTAGAGTACCAGGGGGTGGTGGCGAGCAGTACTTC.

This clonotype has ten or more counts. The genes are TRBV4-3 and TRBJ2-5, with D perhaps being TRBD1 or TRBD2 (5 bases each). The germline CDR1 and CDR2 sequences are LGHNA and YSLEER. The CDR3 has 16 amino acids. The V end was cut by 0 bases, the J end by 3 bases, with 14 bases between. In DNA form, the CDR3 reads TGCGCCAGCAGCCAAGAAGCGAGGGTCAGGGAAGAGACCCAGTACTTC. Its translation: CASSQEARVREETQYF.

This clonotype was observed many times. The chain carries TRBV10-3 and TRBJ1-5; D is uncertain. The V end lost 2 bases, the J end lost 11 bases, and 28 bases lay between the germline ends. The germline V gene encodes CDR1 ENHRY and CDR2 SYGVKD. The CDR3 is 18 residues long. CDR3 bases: TGTGCCATCAGTGAGGTGGGTTCTAACTTGTTTCGGGGTTGGACCCAGCATTTT. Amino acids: CAISEVGSNLFRGWTQHF.

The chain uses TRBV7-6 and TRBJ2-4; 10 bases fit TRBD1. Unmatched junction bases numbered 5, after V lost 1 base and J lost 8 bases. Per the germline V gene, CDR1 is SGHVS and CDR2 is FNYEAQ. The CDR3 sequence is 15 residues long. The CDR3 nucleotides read TGTGCCAGCAGCTTAGTCCCGGGACAGGGGCACATTCAGTACTTC. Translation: CASSLVPGQGHIQYF. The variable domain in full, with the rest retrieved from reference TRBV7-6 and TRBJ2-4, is GAGVSQSPRYKVTKRGQDVALRCDPISGHVSLYWYRQALGQGPEFLTYFNYEAQQDKSGLPNDRFSAERPEGSISTLTIQRTEQRDSAMYRCASSLVPGQGHIQYFGAGTRLSVL.

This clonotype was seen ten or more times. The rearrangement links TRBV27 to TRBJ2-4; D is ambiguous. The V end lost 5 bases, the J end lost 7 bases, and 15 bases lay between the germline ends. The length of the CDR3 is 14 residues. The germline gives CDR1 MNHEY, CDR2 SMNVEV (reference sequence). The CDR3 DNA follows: TGTGCCAGCAGTCCGAGCATGATGAGGAACATTCAGTACTTC. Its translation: CASSPSMMRNIQYF.

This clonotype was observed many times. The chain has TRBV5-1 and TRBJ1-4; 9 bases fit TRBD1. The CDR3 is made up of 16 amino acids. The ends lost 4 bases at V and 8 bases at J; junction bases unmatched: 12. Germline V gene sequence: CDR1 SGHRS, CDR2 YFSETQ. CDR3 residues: CASSQLPPGQGEKLFF. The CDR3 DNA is TGCGCCAGCAGCCAATTACCGCCGGGACAGGGAGAAAAACTGTTTTTT.

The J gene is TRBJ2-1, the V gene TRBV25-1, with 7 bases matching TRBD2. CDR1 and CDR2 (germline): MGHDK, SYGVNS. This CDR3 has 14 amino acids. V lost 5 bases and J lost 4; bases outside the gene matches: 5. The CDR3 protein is CASSIPAGYNEQFF. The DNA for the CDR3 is TGTGCCAGCAGTATCCCAGCGGGGTACAATGAGCAGTTCTTC.

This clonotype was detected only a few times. Written as DNA, the CDR3 is TGTGCCAGCAGCCCCCGTGGGGTCAACAATGAGCAGTTCTTC. It yields the protein CASSPRGVNNEQFF. V is TRBV7-9 and J is TRBJ2-1; D not certain. This CDR3 has 14 residues. V was shortened by 5 bases and J by 5 bases, with 13 bases between the two germline ends. Germline V gives CDR1 SEHNR, CDR2 FQNEAQ (reference sequence).

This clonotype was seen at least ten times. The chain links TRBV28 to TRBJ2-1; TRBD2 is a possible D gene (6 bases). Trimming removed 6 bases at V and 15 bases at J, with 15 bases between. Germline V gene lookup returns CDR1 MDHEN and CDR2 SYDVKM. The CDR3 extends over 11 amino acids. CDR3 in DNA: TGTGCCAGCAGCCCGGGACGGGGGAGGTTCTTC. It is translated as CASSPGRGRFF.

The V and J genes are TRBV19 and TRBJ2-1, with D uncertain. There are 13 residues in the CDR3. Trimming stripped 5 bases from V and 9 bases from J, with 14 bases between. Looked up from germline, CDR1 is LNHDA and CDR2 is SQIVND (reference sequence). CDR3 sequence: CASSAQKATEQFF. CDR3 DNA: TGTGCCAGTAGTGCACAGAAAGCAACTGAGCAGTTCTTC.

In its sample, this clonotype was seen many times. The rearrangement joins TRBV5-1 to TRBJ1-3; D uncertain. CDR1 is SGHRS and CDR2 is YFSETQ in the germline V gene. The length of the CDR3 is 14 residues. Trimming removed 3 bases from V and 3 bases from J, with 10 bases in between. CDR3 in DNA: TGCGCCAGCAGCTCAGGCGTATTTGGAAACACCATATATTTT. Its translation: CASSSGVFGNTIYF.

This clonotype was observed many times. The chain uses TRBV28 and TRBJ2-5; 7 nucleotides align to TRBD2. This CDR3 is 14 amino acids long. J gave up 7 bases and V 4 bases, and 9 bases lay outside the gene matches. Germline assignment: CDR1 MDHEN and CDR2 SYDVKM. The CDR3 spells CASSSTGGTGTQYF. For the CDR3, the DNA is TGTGCCAGCAGTTCAACCGGGGGGACGGGGACCCAGTACTTC.